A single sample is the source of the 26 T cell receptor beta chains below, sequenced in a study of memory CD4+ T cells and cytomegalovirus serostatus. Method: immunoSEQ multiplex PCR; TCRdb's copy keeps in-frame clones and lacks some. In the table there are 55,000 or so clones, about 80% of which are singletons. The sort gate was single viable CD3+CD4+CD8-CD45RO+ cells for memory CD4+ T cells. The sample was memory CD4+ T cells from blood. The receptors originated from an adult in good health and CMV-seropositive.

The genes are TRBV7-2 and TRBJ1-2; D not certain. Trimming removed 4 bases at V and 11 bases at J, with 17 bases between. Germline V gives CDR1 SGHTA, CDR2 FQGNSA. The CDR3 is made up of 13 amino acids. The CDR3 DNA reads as TGTGCCAGCAGCTCCGGCGGAAAGTTCAGGTACACCTTC. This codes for CASSSGGKFRYTF.

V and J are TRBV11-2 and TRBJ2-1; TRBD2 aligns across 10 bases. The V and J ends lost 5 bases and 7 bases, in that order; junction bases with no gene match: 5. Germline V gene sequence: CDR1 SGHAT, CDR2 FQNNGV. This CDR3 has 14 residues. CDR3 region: CASSPQRGGNEQFF. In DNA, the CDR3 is TGTGCCAGCAGCCCCCAGCGGGGGGGTAATGAGCAGTTCTTC. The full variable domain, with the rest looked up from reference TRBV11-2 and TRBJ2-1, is EAGVAQSPRYKIIEKRQSVAFWCNPISGHATLYWYQQILGQGPKLLIQFQNNGVVDDSQLPKDRFSAERLKGVDSTLKIQPAKLEDSAVYLCASSPQRGGNEQFFGPGTRLTVL.

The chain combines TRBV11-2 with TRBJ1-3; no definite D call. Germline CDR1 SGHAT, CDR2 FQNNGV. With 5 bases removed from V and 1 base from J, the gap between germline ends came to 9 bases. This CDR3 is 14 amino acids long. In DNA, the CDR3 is TGTGCCAGCAGCCATGGAGTGTCTGGAAACACCATATATTTT. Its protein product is CASSHGVSGNTIYF.

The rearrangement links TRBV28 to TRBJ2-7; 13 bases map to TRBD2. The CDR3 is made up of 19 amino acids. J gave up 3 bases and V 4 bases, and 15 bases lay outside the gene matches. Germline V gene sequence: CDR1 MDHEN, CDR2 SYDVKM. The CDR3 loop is CASSSQTPGLAGRSYEQYF. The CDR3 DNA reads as TGTGCCAGCAGTTCCCAGACACCGGGACTAGCGGGACGGAGCTACGAGCAGTACTTC.

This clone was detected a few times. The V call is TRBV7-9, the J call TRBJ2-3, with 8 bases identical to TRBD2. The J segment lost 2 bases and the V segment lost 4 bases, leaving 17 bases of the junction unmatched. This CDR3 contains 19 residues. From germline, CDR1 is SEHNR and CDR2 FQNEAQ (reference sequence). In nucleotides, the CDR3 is TGTGCCAGCAGCTCCCCATACCCGGGGGGGCCCTCTCTCACAGATACGCAGTATTTT. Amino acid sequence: CASSSPYPGGPSLTDTQYF.

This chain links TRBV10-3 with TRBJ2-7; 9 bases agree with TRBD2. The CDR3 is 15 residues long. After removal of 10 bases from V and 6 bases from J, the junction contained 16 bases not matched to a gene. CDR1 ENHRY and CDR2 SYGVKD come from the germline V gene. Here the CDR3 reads CATTPLAGVSPEQYF. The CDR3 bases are TGTGCCACCACCCCCTTAGCGGGAGTTTCCCCCGAGCAGTACTTC.

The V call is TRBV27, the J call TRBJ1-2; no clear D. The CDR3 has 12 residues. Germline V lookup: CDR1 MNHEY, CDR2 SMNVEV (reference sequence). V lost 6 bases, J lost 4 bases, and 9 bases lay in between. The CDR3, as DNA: TGTGCCAGCAGCCGACTGGGCTATGGCTACACCTTC. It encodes CASSRLGYGYTF.

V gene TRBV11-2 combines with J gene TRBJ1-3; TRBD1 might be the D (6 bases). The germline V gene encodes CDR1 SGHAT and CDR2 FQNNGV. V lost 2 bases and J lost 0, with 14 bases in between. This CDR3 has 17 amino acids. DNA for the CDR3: TGTGCCAGCAGCTTACAGGGGTACGGCAGCTCTGGAAACACCATATATTTT. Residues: CASSLQGYGSSGNTIYF.

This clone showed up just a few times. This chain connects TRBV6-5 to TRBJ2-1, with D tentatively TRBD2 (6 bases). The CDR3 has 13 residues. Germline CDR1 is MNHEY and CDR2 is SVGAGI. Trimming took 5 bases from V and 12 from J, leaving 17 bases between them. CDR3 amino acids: CASSRQTSAGQFF. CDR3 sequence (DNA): TGTGCCAGCAGTCGGCAGACTAGTGCAGGGCAGTTCTTC.

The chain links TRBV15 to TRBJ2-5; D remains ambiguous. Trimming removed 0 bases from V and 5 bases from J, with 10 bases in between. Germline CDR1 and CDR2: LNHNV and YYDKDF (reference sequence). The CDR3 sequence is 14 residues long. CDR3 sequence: CATSREGLGETQYF. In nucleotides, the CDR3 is TGTGCCACCAGCAGAGAAGGGTTAGGGGAGACCCAGTACTTC.

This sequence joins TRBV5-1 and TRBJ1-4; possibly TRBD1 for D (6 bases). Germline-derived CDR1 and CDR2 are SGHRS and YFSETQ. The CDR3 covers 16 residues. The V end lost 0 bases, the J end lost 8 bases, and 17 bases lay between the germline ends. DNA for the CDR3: TGCGCCAGCAGCTTGGGGGGTACAGGGATCGGCGAAAAACTGTTTTTT. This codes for CASSLGGTGIGEKLFF.

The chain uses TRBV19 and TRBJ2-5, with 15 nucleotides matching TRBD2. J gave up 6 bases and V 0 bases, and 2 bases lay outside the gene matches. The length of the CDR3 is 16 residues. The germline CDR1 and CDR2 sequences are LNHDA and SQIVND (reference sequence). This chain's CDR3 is CASSIEGTSGRKTQYF. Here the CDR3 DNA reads TGTGCCAGTAGTATAGAGGGGACTAGCGGGAGGAAGACCCAGTACTTC.

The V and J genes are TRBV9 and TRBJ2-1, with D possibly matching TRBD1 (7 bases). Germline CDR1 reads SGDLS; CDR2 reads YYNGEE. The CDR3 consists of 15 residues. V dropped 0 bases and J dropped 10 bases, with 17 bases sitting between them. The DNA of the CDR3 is TGTGCCAGCAGCGTAGCAGGGGGGTACCTTCAGGAGCAGTTCTTC. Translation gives CASSVAGGYLQEQFF.

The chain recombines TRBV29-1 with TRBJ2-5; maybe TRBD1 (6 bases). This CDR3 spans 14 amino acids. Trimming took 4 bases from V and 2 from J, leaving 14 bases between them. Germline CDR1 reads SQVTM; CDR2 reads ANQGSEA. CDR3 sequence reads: CSVGTGPGQETQYF. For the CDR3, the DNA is TGCAGCGTTGGCACAGGGCCCGGGCAAGAGACCCAGTACTTC. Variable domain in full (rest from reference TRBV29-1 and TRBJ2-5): SAVISQKPSRDICQRGTSLTIQCQVDSQVTMMFWYRQQPGQSLTLIATANQGSEATYESGFVIDKFPISRPNLTFSTLTVSNMSPEDSSIYLCSVGTGPGQETQYFGPGTRLLVL.

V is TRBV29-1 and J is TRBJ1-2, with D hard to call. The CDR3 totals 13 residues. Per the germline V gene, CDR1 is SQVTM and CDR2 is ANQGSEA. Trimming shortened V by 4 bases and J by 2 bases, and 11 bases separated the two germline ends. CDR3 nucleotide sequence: TGCAGCGTTGTGAATTCAGGCAACTATGGCTACACCTTC. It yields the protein CSVVNSGNYGYTF.

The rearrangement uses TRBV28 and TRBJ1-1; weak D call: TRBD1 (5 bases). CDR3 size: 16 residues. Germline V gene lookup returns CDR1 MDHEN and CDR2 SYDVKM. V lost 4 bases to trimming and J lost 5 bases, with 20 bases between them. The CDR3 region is CASSSSHTGLGTEAFF. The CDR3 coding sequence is TGTGCCAGCAGTTCTTCCCATACAGGCCTAGGGACTGAAGCTTTCTTT.

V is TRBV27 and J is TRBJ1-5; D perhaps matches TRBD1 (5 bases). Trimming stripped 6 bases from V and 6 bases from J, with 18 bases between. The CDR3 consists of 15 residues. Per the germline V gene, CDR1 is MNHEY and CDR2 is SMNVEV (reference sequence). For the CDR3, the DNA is TGTGCCAGCAGATCCCAGTTGGGGGATGGTCAGCCCCAGCATTTT. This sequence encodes CASRSQLGDGQPQHF.

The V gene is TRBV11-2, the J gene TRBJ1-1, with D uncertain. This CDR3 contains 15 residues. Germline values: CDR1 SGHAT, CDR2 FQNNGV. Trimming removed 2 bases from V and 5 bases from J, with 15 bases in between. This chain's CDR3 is CASSLQGRRTTEAFF. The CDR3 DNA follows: TGTGCCAGCAGCTTACAAGGCAGGAGGACTACTGAAGCTTTCTTT.

The DNA for the CDR3 is TGCGCCAGCAGCTTTCAGCCAGGGTCCCACGAGCAGTACTTC. Translated, it gives CASSFQPGSHEQYF. The chain uses TRBV5-1 and TRBJ2-7; a possible D gene is TRBD1 (5 bases). CDR1 is SGHRS and CDR2 is YFSETQ in the germline V gene. The length of the CDR3 is 14 residues. Trimming stripped 2 bases from V and 5 bases from J, with 14 bases between.

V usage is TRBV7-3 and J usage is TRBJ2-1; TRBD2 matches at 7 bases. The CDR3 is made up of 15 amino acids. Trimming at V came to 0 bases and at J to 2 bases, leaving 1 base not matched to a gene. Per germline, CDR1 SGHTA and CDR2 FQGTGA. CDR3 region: CASSLTGGTYNEQFF. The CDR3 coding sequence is TGTGCCAGCAGCTTAACGGGGGGGACCTACAATGAGCAGTTCTTC.

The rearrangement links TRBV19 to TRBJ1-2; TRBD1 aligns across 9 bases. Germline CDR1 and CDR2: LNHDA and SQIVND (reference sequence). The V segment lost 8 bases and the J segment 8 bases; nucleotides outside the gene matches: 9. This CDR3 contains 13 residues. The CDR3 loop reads CASGARTGDGYTF. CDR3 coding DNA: TGTGCCAGTGGTGCACGGACAGGGGACGGCTACACCTTC.

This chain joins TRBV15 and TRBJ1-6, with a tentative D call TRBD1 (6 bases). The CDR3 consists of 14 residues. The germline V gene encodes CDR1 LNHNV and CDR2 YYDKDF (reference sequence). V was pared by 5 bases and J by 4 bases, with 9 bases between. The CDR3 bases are TGTGCCACCAGCGGACAGTCGTATAATTCACCCCTCCACTTT. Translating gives CATSGQSYNSPLHF.

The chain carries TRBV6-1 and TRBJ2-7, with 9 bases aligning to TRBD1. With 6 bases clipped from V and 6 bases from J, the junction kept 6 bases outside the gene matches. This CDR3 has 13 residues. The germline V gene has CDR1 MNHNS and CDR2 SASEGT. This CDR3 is CASSEGQGVEQYF. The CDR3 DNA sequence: TGTGCCAGCAGCGAGGGACAGGGTGTCGAGCAGTACTTC.

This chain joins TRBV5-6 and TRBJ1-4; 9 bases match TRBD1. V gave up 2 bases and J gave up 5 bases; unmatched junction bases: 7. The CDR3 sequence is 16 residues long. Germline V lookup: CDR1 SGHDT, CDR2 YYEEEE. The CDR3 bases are TGTGCCAGCAGCTTTAGGACAGGGGCGGCCAATGAAAAACTGTTTTTT. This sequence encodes CASSFRTGAANEKLFF.

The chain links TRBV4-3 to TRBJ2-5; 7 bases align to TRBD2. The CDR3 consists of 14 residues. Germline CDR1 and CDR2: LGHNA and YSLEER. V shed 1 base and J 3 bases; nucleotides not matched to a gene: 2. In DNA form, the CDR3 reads TGCGCCAGCAGCCAAGGCGCGGGGGAAGAGACCCAGTACTTC. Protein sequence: CASSQGAGEETQYF.

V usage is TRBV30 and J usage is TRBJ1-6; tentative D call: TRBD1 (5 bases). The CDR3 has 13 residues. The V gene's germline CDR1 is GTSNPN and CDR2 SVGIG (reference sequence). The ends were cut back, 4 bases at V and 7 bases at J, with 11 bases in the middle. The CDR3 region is CAWNDRLNSPLHF. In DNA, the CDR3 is TGTGCCTGGAACGACAGACTCAATTCACCCCTCCACTTT.